These 17 T cell receptor beta chains originate from one sample sequenced in a study of cytomegalovirus exposure and HLA in healthy donors. Primers for the PCR totalled 60 Vbeta and 13 Jbeta. Repertoires were generated with immunoSEQ multiplex PCR, while TCRdb's copy carries only in-frame clones and drops some. Here the sample spans 110,000 to 150,000 clones, 60% to 80% being singletons. The sample comprised PBMCs. These receptors were taken from a woman under 40 in good health and CMV-seronegative.

The V and J genes are TRBV4-2 and TRBJ1-5; 7 positions agree with TRBD1. Germline V gene sequence: CDR1 LGHNA, CDR2 YNFKEQ. Trimming removed 4 bases from V and 7 bases from J; junction bases left unmatched: 10. CDR3 length: 15 amino acids. The CDR3 DNA reads TGTGCCAGCAGCCCTTCGGACAGGTCCAACCAGCCCCAGCATTTT. This sequence encodes CASSPSDRSNQPQHF.

The V gene is TRBV6-4, the J gene TRBJ2-5; the D gene is possibly TRBD2 (5 bases). This CDR3 is built from 13 residues. The germline V gene has CDR1 MRHNA and CDR2 SNTAGT. V lost 4 bases and J lost 3, with 9 bases in between. CDR3 sequence reads: CASSVAPEETQYF. The CDR3 DNA reads as TGTGCCAGCAGTGTAGCGCCTGAAGAGACCCAGTACTTC.

The genes are TRBV5-6 and TRBJ2-3, with 14 bases fitting TRBD2. Unmatched junction bases numbered 6, after V lost 6 bases and J lost 3 bases. In germline, CDR1 is SGHDT, CDR2 YYEEEE. This CDR3 has 16 amino acids. CDR3 sequence reads: CASTLGLAGETDTQYF. In nucleotides, the CDR3 is TGTGCCAGCACCCTGGGACTAGCGGGAGAAACAGATACGCAGTATTTT.

This chain joins TRBV5-1 and TRBJ2-5; D possibly corresponds to TRBD2 (7 bases). CDR1 is SGHRS, CDR2 YFSETQ, per germline. Trimming pared 4 bases from V and 2 bases from J, leaving 18 bases between. The CDR3 runs to 16 residues. CDR3 sequence reads: CASSLGVRGGQETQYF. CDR3 nucleotides: TGCGCCAGCAGCCTTGGTGTAAGGGGGGGACAAGAGACCCAGTACTTC.

The chain has TRBV27 and TRBJ2-1; D is possibly TRBD2 (6 bases). The CDR3 loop spans 13 amino acids. Per germline, CDR1 MNHEY and CDR2 SMNVEV (reference sequence). V dropped 3 bases and J dropped 7 bases, with 10 bases sitting between them. The CDR3 region is CASSFGTFNEQFF. The CDR3 coding sequence is TGTGCCAGCAGTTTCGGGACTTTTAATGAGCAGTTCTTC.

This sequence joins TRBV27 and TRBJ2-1; 7 bases are shared with TRBD2. Losses at the gene ends were 4 bases for V and 3 bases for J; bases not matched to a gene: 6. The CDR3 runs to 15 residues. Looked up from germline, CDR1 is MNHEY and CDR2 is SMNVEV (reference sequence). As DNA, the CDR3 is TGTGCCAGCAGTTCTAGCGGAGCCCTCTACAATGAGCAGTTCTTC. Protein product: CASSSSGALYNEQFF.

This sequence joins TRBV7-9 and TRBJ2-7, with TRBD2 as a possible D gene (6 bases). The length of the CDR3 is 14 residues. V lost 1 base, J lost 4 bases, and 11 bases lay in between. Per the germline V gene, CDR1 is SEHNR and CDR2 is FQNEAQ (reference sequence). The CDR3 loop is CASSLGTAGYEQYF. CDR3 DNA sequence: TGTGCCAGCAGCTTAGGCACCGCGGGGTACGAGCAGTACTTC.

The rearrangement joins TRBV6-1 to TRBJ2-7; 13 bases are shared with TRBD2. Germline trimming cut 3 bases from V and 2 bases from J; bases unmatched to any gene: 4. The CDR3 has 16 amino acids. The germline CDR1 and CDR2 sequences are MNHNS and SASEGT. The DNA of the CDR3 is TGTGCCAGCAGTGAGCGAGGACTAGCGGGGGCCTACGAGCAGTACTTC. Residues: CASSERGLAGAYEQYF.

This clone has a handful of counts. The chain carries TRBV14 and TRBJ1-2; D unclear. Deletions cut 5 bases from V and 7 bases from J, with 17 bases between. The CDR3 contains 14 residues. In germline, CDR1 is SGHDN, CDR2 FVKESK. CDR3 sequence: CASSGPVSMSGYTF. The CDR3 DNA sequence: TGTGCCAGCAGCGGGCCGGTCTCTATGAGTGGCTACACCTTC.

This clone was seen only once. J is TRBJ2-5 and V is TRBV15; D perhaps matches TRBD1 (5 bases). Per germline, CDR1 LNHNV and CDR2 YYDKDF (reference sequence). The CDR3 has 16 residues. Deletions cut 0 bases from V and 4 bases from J, with 15 bases between. DNA for the CDR3: TGTGCCACCAGCAGAGATTTAGGGGTTTTCGGAGAGACCCAGTACTTC. Protein sequence: CATSRDLGVFGETQYF.

The chain has TRBV18 and TRBJ2-7; perhaps TRBD1 as D (7 bases). Germline assignment: CDR1 KGHSH and CDR2 LQKENI. This CDR3 has 15 amino acids. With 6 bases removed from V and 1 base from J, the gap between germline ends came to 16 bases. The CDR3 DNA follows: TGTGCCAGCTCCCCGACGCCAGGGGGGTCCTACGAGCAGTACGTC. This codes for CASSPTPGGSYEQYV.

J is TRBJ2-5 and V is TRBV6-6; TRBD1 matches at 7 bases. This CDR3 contains 13 residues. Trimming at V came to 6 bases and at J to 3 bases, leaving 4 bases not matched to a gene. Germline-derived CDR1 and CDR2 are MNHNY and SVGAGI (reference sequence). This CDR3 is CASSFTGEETQYF. The CDR3 DNA follows: TGTGCCAGCAGCTTTACAGGGGAAGAGACCCAGTACTTC.

This clone was found a few times. The chain carries TRBV4-1 and TRBJ1-2; 8 bases agree with TRBD1. This CDR3 is 14 amino acids long. The germline V gene has CDR1 MGHRA and CDR2 YSYEKL. Trimming cost V 1 base and J 6 bases; bases outside gene matches: 4. Written as DNA, the CDR3 is TGCGCCAGCAGCCAAGGGGGACAGGTCCATGGCTACACCTTC. Protein: CASSQGGQVHGYTF.

The chain links TRBV11-2 to TRBJ1-2, with 10 bases matching TRBD1. The germline gives CDR1 SGHAT, CDR2 FQNNGV. V lost 0 bases to trimming and J lost 8 bases; unmatched junction nucleotides: 9. The CDR3 is made up of 16 amino acids. Written as DNA, the CDR3 is TGTGCCAGCAGCTTAGATCTCGGGACAGGGGCCGACGGCTACACCTTC. Residues: CASSLDLGTGADGYTF.

The gene calls are TRBV6-5 and TRBJ2-7, with 11 bases fitting TRBD2. The CDR3 runs to 14 residues. The germline V gene encodes CDR1 MNHEY and CDR2 SVGAGI. Unmatched junction bases numbered 6, after V lost 6 bases and J lost 5 bases. The CDR3 loop is CASRIAGGPHEQYF. CDR3 coding DNA: TGTGCCAGCAGGATAGCGGGAGGGCCTCACGAGCAGTACTTC.

The gene calls are TRBV9 and TRBJ2-3, with 8 nucleotides matching TRBD1. V was pared by 3 bases and J by 1 base, with 4 bases of the junction left unmatched. CDR1 is SGDLS and CDR2 is YYNGEE in the germline V gene. CDR3 length: 15 amino acids. The CDR3 DNA sequence: TGTGCCAGCAGCGCGGACAGGGAGGGCACAGATACGCAGTATTTT. Protein: CASSADREGTDTQYF.

The rearrangement joins TRBV5-1 to TRBJ2-2, with a tentative D call TRBD1 (6 bases). The V and J ends lost 4 bases and 1 base respectively, with 29 bases between them. In germline, CDR1 is SGHRS, CDR2 YFSETQ. The CDR3 has 21 amino acids. The CDR3 reads CASSPHLGGRPTNENTGELFF. The CDR3 coding sequence is TGCGCCAGCAGCCCCCATTTAGGGGGTCGACCCACTAACGAGAACACCGGGGAGCTGTTTTTT. The full variable domain, its missing parts supplied by reference TRBV5-1 and TRBJ2-2, is KAGVTQTPRYLIKTRGQQVTLSCSPISGHRSVSWYQQTPGQGLQFLFEYFSETQRNKGNFPGRFSGRQFSNSRSEMNVSTLELGDSALYLCASSPHLGGRPTNENTGELFFGEGSRLTVL.